This T cell receptor beta chain was captured by sequencing in a study of blood T cells in healthy people across ages. Study-wide results and limits: The study found more naive CD4+ cells and higher diversity in long-lived than aged donors.

This clonotype was detected a few times. The antigen is undetermined. Peripheral blood samples of 9 to 10 milliliters were drawn from each donor. The amount of total RNA extracted per sample was at least 5 micrograms. With a J-beta primer mix and a sample-barcoded 5' primer, a second PCR ran roughly 7 to 11 cycles. TCRdb redid the calling of the 5' RACE reads with MiXCR, one entry per CDR3 protein. The table records approximately 900,000 distinct CDR3 sequences, about 44% of them present only once. The CDR3 totals 12 residues. CDR1 SNHLY and CDR2 FYNNEI come from the germline V gene. With 4 bases removed from V and 1 base from J, the gap between germline ends came to 5 bases.

This receptor was identified in a man younger than 45 in good health. The chain recombines TRBV2 with TRBJ2-7; D remains ambiguous. Sample: blood. The CDR3 spells CASSVVSYEQYF. The CDR3 nucleotides are TGTGCCAGCAGTGTGGTTTCCTACGAGCAGTACTTC.